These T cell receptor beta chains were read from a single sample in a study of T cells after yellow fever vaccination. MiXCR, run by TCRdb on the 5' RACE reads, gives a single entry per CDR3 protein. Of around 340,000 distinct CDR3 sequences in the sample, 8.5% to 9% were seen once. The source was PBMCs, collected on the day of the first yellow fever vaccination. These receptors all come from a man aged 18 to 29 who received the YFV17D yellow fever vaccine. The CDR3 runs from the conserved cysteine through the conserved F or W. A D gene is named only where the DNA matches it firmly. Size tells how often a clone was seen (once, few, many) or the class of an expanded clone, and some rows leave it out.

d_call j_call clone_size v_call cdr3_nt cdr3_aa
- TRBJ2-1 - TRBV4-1 TGCGCCAGCAGCCAAGGACAGTCCTTCGGTGAGCAGTTCTTC CASSQGQSFGEQFF
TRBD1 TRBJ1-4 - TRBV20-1 TGCAGTGCTGGACAGGGGGCAACTAATGAAAAACTGTTTTTT CSAGQGATNEKLFF
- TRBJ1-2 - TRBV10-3 TGTGCCATCAGTGATAATCCGGGGAGTTGGAATGGCTACACCTTC CAISDNPGSWNGYTF
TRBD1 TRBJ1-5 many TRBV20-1 TGCAGTGCTAGTCAGGGGGCGAGATGGCAGCCCCAGCATTTT CSASQGARWQPQHF
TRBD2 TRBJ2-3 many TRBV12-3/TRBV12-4 TGTGCCAGCAGTCCCCAGACTAGCGGGGGGGCCAGAGATACGCAGTATTTT CASSPQTSGGARDTQYF
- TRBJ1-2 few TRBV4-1 TGCGCCAGCAGCCAACCGATGGAGGCGTCCTATGGCTACACCTTC CASSQPMEASYGYTF
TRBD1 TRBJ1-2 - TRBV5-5 TGTGCCAGCAGCTTGGACGGGACAGGGCCATATGGCTACACCTTC CASSLDGTGPYGYTF
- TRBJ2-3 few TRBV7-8 TGTGCCAGCAGCTTAAAGGACTTGATTACTGTAGATACGCAGTATTTT CASSLKDLITVDTQYF
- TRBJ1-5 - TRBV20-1 TGCAGTGCTAGAGAAGGGTTCACCGATCAGCCCCAGCATTTT CSAREGFTDQPQHF
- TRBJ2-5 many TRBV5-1 TGCGCCAGCAGCTTCGGGGCCGAAGAGACCCAGTACTTC CASSFGAEETQYF
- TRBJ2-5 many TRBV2 TGTGCCACCTCCCTTGGACAAGAGACCCAGTACTTC CATSLGQETQYF
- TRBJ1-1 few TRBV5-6 TGTGCCAGCAGCCGGGACATTTCCACTGAAGCTTTCTTT CASSRDISTEAFF
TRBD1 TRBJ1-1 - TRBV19 TGTGCCAGTAGTCAGGGGGCGGCTGAAGCTTTCTTT CASSQGAAEAFF
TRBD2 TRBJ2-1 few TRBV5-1 TGCGCCAGCAGCCCCCGGGGGGGCACAAGCAATGAGCAGTTCTTC CASSPRGGTSNEQFF
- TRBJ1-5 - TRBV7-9 TGTGCCAGCAGCCAACAGAGCTACAATCAGCCCCAGCATTTT CASSQQSYNQPQHF
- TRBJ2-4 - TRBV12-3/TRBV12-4 TGTGCCAGCAGTCCGGACGGGATAGCCAAAAACATTCAGTACTTC CASSPDGIAKNIQYF
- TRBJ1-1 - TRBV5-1 TGCGCCAGCCCACGGGCTTACTACCCTGAAGCTTTCTTT CASPRAYYPEAFF
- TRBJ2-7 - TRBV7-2 TGTGCCAGCAGCTTGGAAAGATCATCGGGGGAGCAGTACTTC CASSLERSSGEQYF